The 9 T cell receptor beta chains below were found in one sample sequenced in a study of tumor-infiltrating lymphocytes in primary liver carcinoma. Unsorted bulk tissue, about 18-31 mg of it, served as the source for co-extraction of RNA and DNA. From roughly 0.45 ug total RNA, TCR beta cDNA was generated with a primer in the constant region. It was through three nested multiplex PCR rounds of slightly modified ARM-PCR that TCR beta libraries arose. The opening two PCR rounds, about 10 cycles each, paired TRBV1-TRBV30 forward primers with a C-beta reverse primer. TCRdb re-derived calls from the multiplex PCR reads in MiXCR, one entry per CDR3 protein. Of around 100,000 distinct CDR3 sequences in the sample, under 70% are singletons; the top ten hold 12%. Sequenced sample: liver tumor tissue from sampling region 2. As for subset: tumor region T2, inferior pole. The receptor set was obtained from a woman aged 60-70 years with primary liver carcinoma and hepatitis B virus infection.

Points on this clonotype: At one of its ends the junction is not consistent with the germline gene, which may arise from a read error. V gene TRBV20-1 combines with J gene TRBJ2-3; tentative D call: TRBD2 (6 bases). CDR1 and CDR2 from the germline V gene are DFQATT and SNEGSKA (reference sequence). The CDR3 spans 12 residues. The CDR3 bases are TGCAGTACTAGGGAGGCCGTCGCTACGCAGTATTTT. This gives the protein CSTREAVATQYF.

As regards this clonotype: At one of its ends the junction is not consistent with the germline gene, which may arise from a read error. CDR3 nucleotides: TGTGCCAGCGCCCGACAGGGTACCTACGAGCAGAACTTC. This sequence encodes CASARQGTYEQNF. The chain carries TRBV28 and TRBJ2-7; 7 bases are a match to TRBD1. Per the germline V gene, CDR1 is MDHEN and CDR2 is SYDVKM. The CDR3 totals 13 residues.

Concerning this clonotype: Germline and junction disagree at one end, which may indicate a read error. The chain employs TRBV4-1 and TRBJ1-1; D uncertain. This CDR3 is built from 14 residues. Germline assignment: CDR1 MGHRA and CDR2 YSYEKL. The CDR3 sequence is CASSHRIGNTEASF. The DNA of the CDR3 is TGCGCCAGCAGCCATAGGATCGGGAACACTGAAGCTTCCTTT.

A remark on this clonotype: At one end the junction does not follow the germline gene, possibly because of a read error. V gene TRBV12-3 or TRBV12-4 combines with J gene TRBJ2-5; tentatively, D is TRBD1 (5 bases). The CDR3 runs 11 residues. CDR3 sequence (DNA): TGTGCCAACAGGAACCAAGTGACCCAGTACTTC. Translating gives CANRNQVTQYF.

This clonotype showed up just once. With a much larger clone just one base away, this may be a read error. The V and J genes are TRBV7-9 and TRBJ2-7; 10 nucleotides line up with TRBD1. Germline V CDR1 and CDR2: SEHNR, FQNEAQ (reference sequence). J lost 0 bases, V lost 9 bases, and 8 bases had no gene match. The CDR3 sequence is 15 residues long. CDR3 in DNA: TGTGCCAGGAGCGTCGGGACAGGGGACTCCTACGAGCAGTACTTC. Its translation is CARSVGTGDSYEQYF.

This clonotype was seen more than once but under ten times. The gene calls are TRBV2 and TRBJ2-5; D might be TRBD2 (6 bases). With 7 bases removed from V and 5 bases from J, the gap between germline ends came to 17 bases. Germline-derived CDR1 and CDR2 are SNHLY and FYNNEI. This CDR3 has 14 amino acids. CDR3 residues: CASMKEGARETQYF. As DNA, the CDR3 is TGTGCCAGCATGAAGGAGGGCGCCAGGGAGACCCAGTACTTC.

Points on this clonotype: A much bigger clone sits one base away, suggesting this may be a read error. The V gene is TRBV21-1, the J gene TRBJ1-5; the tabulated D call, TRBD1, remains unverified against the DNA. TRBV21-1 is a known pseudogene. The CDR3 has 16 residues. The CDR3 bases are TGTGCCAGCGCCCACCGGACAGGGTTTGGCAATCAGCCCCAGCATTTT. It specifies CASAHRTGFGNQPQHF.

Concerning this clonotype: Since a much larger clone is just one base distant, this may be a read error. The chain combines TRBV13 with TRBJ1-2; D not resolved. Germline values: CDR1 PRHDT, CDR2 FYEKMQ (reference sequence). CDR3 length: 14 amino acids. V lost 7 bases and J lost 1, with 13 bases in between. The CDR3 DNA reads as TGTGCCAGCAACCCCCGCGAGATTAACTATGGCTACACCTTC. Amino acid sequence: CASNPREINYGYTF.

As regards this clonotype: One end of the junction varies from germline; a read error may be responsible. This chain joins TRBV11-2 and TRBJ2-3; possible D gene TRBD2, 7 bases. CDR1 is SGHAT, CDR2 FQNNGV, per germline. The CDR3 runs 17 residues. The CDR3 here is CAGSLGGLTHTSDTQYF. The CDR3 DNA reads TGTGCCGGCAGCTTAGGGGGACTAACGCACACGTCAGACACGCAGTATTTT.